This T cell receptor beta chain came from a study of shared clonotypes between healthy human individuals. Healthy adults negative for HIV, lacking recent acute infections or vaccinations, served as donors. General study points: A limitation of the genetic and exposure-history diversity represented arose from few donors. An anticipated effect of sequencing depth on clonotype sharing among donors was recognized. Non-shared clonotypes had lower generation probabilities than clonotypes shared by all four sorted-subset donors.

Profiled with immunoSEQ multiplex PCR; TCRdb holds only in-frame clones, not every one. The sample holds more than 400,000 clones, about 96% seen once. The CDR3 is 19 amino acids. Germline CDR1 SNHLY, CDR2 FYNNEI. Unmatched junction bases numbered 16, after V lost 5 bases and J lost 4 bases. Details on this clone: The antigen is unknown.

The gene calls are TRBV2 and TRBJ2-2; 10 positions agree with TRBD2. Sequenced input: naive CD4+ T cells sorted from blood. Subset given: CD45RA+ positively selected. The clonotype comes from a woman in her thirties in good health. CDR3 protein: CASSWGETGLARTTGELFF. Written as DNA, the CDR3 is TGTGCCAGCAGTTGGGGAGAAACGGGACTAGCGAGAACCACCGGGGAGCTGTTTTTT. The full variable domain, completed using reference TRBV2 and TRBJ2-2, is EPEVTQTPSHQVTQMGQEVILRCVPISNHLYFYWYRQILGQKVEFLVSFYNNEISEKSEIFDDQFSVERPDGSNFTLKIRSTKLEDSAMYFCASSWGETGLARTTGELFFGEGSRLTVL.